These T cell receptor beta chains were read from a single sample in a study of CDR3 diversity in severe acne. From the PCR reads, TCRdb called clonotypes with MiXCR, one entry per CDR3 protein. The sample contains roughly 93,000 distinct CDR3 sequences, around 54% of which appear only once. Material for sequencing was blood. All receptors derive from a male donor with severe acne vulgaris. Each CDR3 is given with its conserved first and last residue.

v_gene	CDR3aa
TRBV3-1	CASSLRQLTSNIQYF
TRBV11-2	CASSPLARTGAYEQYF
TRBV6-5	CASSYSGTSGYDEQYF
TRBV10-1	CASSDRDRGETQYF
TRBV10-3	CAISEKSGSSYEQYF
TRBV5-1	CASSIGTGAVQPQHF
TRBV7-2	CASSRATGELFF
TRBV12-3/TRBV12-4	CASSNGAWAGELFF
TRBV19	CASSLGQLNYGYTF
TRBV6-2/TRBV6-3	CASSHRTGSSPLHF
TRBV7-2	CASSFLAGVWETQYF
TRBV5-1	CASSFTSTGANVLTF
TRBV6-6	CAGSYPTGDPTYEQYF
TRBV15	CATSSRDSGGYEQYF
TRBV5-1	CASSLGAQTYNEQFF
TRBV25-1	CARGQGLCEQYF
TRBV7-9	CASSYRGDGANVLTF
TRBV20-1	CSARRPVRNTNSPLHF
TRBV4-1	CASSQVLSDEQFF
TRBV28	CASSLTPYNSPLHF
TRBV7-3	CASSLASGNSYEQYF
TRBV4-1	CASSQGQGAGETQYF
TRBV12-3/TRBV12-4	CASSLLGGDTQYF
TRBV7-2	CASSFSADRGFTDTQYF
TRBV2	CASSFSGAYEQYF
TRBV27	CASSPRQVYNEQFF
TRBV12-3/TRBV12-4	CASSDTGRYNSPLHF
TRBV25-1	CASSEGGRAEGMYEQYF
TRBV15	CATSKEGARAADTQYF
TRBV15	CATSRDWSTPLPETQYF
TRBV5-6	CASSFTGFRNEQFF
TRBV10-3	CATMERGLAGGNQPQHF
TRBV18	CASSPSRLHADTQYF
TRBV20-1	CSASPQLETQYF
TRBV7-3	CASSSSGTGSGNTIYF
TRBV2	CASSEIWTDGGYTF